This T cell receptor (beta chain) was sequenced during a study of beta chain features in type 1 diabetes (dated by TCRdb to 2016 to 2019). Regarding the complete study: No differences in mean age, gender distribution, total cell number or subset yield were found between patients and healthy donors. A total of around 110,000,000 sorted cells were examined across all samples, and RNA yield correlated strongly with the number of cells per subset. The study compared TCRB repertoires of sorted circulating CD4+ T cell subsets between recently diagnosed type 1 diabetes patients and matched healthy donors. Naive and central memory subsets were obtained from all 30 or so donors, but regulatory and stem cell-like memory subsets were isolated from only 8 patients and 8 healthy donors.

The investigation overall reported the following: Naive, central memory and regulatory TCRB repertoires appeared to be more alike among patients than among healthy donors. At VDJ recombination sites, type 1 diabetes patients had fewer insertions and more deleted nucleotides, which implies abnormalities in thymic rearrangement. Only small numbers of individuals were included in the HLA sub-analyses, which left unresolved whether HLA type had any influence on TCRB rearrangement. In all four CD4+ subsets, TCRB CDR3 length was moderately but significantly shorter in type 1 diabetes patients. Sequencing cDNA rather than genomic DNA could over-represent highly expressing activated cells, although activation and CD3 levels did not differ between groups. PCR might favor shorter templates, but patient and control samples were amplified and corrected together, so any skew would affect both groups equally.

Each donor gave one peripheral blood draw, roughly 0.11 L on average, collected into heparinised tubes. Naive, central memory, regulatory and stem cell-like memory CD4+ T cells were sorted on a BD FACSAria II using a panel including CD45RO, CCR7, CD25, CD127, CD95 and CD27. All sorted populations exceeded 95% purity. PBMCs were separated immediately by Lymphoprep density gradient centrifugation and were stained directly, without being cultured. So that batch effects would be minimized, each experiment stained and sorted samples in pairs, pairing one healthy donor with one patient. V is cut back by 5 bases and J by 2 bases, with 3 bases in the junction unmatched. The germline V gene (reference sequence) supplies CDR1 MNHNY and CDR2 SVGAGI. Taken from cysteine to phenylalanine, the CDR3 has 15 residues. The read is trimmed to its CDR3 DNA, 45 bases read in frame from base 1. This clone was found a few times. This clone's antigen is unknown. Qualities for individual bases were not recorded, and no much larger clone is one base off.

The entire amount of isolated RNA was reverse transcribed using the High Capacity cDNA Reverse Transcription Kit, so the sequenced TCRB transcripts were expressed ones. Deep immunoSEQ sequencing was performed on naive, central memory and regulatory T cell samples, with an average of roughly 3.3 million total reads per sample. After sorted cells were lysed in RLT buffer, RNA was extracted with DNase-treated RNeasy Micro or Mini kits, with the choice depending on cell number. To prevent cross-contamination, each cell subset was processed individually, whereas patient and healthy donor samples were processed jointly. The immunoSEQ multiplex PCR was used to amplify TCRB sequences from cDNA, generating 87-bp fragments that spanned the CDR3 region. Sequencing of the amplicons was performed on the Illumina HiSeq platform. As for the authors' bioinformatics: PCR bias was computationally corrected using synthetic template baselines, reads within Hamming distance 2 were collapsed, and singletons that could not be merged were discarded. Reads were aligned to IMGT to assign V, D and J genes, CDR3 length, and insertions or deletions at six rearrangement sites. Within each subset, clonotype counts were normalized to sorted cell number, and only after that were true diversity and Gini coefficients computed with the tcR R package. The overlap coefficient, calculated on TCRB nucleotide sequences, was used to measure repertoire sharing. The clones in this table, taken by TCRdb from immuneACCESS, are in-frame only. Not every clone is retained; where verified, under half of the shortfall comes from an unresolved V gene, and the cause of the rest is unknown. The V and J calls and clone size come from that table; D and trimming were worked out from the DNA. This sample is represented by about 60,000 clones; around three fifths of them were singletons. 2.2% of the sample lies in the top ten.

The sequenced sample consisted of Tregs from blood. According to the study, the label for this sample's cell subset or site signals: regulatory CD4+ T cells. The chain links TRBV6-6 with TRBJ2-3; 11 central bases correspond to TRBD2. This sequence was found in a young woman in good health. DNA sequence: TGTGCCAGCAGTGGGACTAGCGGCCCCACAGATACGCAGTATTTT. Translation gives CASSGTSGPTDTQYF.